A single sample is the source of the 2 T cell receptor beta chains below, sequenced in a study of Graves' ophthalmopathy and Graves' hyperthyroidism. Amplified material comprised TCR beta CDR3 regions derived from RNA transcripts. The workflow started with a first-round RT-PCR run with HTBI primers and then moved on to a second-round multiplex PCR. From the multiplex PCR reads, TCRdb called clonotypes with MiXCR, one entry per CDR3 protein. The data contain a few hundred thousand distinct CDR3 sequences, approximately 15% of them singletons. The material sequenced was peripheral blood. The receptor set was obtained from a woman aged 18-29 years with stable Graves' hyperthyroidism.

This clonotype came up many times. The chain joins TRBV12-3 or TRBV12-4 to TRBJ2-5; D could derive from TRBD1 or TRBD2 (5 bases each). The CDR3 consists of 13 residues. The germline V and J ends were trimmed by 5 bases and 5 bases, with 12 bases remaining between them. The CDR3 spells CASSPFREETQYF. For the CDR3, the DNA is TGTGCCAGCAGTCCCTTCAGGGAGGAGACCCAGTACTTC.

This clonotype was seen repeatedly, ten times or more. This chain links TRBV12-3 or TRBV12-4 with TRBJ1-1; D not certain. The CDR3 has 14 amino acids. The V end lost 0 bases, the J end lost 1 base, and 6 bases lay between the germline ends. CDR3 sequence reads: CASSLAHGNTEAFF. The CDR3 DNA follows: TGTGCCAGCAGTTTAGCGCATGGGAACACTGAAGCTTTCTTT.